These 7 T cell receptor beta chains were all obtained from the same sample, sequenced in a study of T cells in localized non-small cell lung cancer (dated by TCRdb to about 2020). Library generation was performed with the immunoSEQ multiplex PCR assay. TCRdb stores this immuneACCESS table with in-frame sequences only. Part of the clones is absent; in the studies checked, under half of the shortfall reflects unresolved V genes, and no reason is known for the rest. This sample comprises around 26,000 clones, roughly 87% of them detected only once. About 1% of the sample lies in the top ten. The sequences come from peripheral blood, collected before any cancer treatment. The receptors here all came from a woman aged 35-70 years with stage I lung adenocarcinoma.

The V gene is TRBV5-5, the J gene TRBJ1-1; no clear D gene. In germline, CDR1 is SGHKS, CDR2 YYEKEE (reference sequence). Trimming stripped 2 bases from V and 2 bases from J, with 10 bases between. This CDR3 has 14 residues. The CDR3 DNA is TGTGCCAGCAGCTTTAACCCAGGCAACACTGAAGCTTTCTTT. It specifies CASSFNPGNTEAFF.

A single count supports this clone. J is TRBJ1-2 and V is TRBV30; D is perhaps TRBD1 (6 bases). The CDR3 has 17 amino acids. CDR1 GTSNPN and CDR2 SVGIG come from the germline V gene (reference sequence). Between the trimmed V and J ends, which lost 5 bases and 4 bases, there was a span of 26 bases. CDR3 loop: CAWEARGTRQGVYGYTF. As DNA, the CDR3 is TGTGCCTGGGAAGCGAGGGGGACTAGGCAAGGGGTCTATGGCTACACCTTC.

J is TRBJ2-6 and V is TRBV7-8; TRBD2 matches at 7 bases. The CDR3 length is 18 residues. V trimming: 2 bases; J trimming: 3 bases; junction bases outside the gene matches: 10. Germline V gene lookup returns CDR1 SGHVS and CDR2 FQNEAQ. CDR3 loop: CASSLLGPPGGGANVLTF. CDR3 bases: TGTGCCAGCAGCTTACTTGGACCCCCGGGGGGTGGGGCCAACGTCCTGACTTTC.

DNA of the CDR3: TGTGCCAGCTCACCACCGCGGGGGACTAGCACAGATACGCAGTATTTT. This gives the protein CASSPPRGTSTDTQYF. The chain joins TRBV18 to TRBJ2-3; 7 nucleotides match TRBD2. J lost 0 bases, V lost 0 bases, and 3 bases had no gene match. CDR3 size: 16 residues. Germline lookup yields CDR1 KGHSH and CDR2 LQKENI.

For the CDR3, the DNA is TGCGCCAGCAGCCAAGATACCGGGGGACTCTCCTACGAGCAGTACTTC. Translation gives CASSQDTGGLSYEQYF. The chain links TRBV4-3 to TRBJ2-7; D may be TRBD2 (6 bases). The CDR3 extends over 16 amino acids. V lost 0 bases to trimming and J lost 0 bases, with 12 bases between them. Germline V gene sequence: CDR1 LGHNA, CDR2 YSLEER.

The chain couples TRBV18 to TRBJ2-1; 7 nucleotides match TRBD2. The CDR3 runs 16 residues. CDR1 and CDR2 (germline): KGHSH, LQKENI. The V and J ends lost 1 base and 8 bases, in that order; junction bases with no gene match: 11. The chain's CDR3 is CASSPLSSGGGDEQFF. The CDR3 DNA follows: TGTGCCAGCTCACCACTCTCTAGCGGCGGGGGAGATGAGCAGTTCTTC.

CDR3 bases: TGTGCCAGCAGCTTCGCTGGGGCCAACGTCCTGACTTTC. Amino acids: CASSFAGANVLTF. The chain combines TRBV7-3 with TRBJ2-6; D is uncertain. Trimming cost V 3 bases and J 2 bases, with 2 bases left between them. The CDR3 consists of 13 residues. Germline CDR1 reads SGHTA; CDR2 reads FQGTGA.